The T cell receptor beta chain under discussion was sequenced for a study of T cell responses to AZD1222 COVID-19 vaccine. Overall study results and limits: Regions 160-218 and 743-854 dominated among vaccine-associated CD4 TCRs spanning spike.

The CDR3 covers 13 residues. Germline V lookup: CDR1 SGHNT, CDR2 YYREEE (reference sequence). Trimming took off 0 bases at V and 8 bases at J, with 11 bases between the two ends. TCRdb keeps only in-frame clones here, not all; method: immunoSEQ multiplex PCR. The table records around 180,000 clones, around 88% of them present only once. A word on this clone: Its antigen remains unknown.

The chain is built from TRBV5-4 and TRBJ1-2; TRBD1 is a possible D gene (5 bases). The sequencing used peripheral blood, collected on day 0 of AZD1222 vaccination. The TCR was taken from an adult in good health. The CDR3 spells CASSLVRGRGYTF. The CDR3, as DNA: TGTGCCAGCAGCTTGGTCCGGGGGAGGGGCTACACCTTC.